This TCR beta chain was identified in a study of blood T cell repertoires in COVID-19. About the study: There were acute and convalescent COVID-19 samples, and they came from the United States, Italy and Spain.

Clones were sequenced by immunoSEQ multiplex PCR, and TCRdb holds only the in-frame ones, with some missing. This table has roughly 180,000 clones, approximately 89% appearing once. With V trimmed by 3 bases and J by 0 bases, 4 bases remained unmatched. There are 15 residues in the CDR3. Germline assignment: CDR1 KGHSH and CDR2 LQKENI. The material sequenced was PBMCs or T cells enriched from blood (not recorded which). V usage is TRBV18 and J usage is TRBJ1-2; 7 positions match TRBD1. This receptor was obtained from a man in his forties or fifties who had recovered from COVID-19. The CDR3 spells CASSPRDSSNYGYTF. For the CDR3, the DNA is TGTGCCAGCTCACCTCGGGACAGCTCTAACTATGGCTACACCTTC.